This TCR beta chain stems from a study of OX40 agonist ivuxolimab in advanced cancers. Background on the study: Recorded diagnoses for dose-escalation patients were hepatocellular carcinoma, melanoma, renal cell or head and neck cancer.

The CDR3 has 13 amino acids. V was pared by 3 bases and J by 1 base, with 7 bases between. Germline V gene lookup returns CDR1 SNHLY and CDR2 FYNNEI. Study-level points and caveats: What antigens the expanded peripheral T cells recognized was never established.

Researchers took blood at baseline, on cycle 4 day 1, and on cycle 7 day 1. Profiled with immunoSEQ multiplex PCR; TCRdb holds only in-frame clones, not every one. The data show about 98,000 clones, 70% to 90% seen once. Details on this clone: Its antigen is as yet unknown.

This TCR derives from an adult with an advanced solid tumor such as melanoma, head and neck, liver or kidney cancer. The genes are TRBV2 and TRBJ2-7; no firm D call. The sequencing used CD4+ or CD8+ T cells sorted from blood, collected in a trial of the OX40 agonist ivuxolimab. The CDR3 coding sequence is TGTGCCAGCAGTGATGTCGGTTCCTACGAGCAGTACGTC. Protein sequence: CASSDVGSYEQYV.